The 8 T cell receptor beta chains presented below share a single source sample, sequenced in a study of blood T cell repertoires in COVID-19. Profiling relied on immunoSEQ multiplex PCR, and the TCRdb table lists in-frame clones only, not all of them. The table shows roughly 330,000 clones, with 88% occurring only once. Material: PBMCs or T cells enriched from blood (not recorded which). These receptors came from a man aged 25-45 years who had recovered from COVID-19.

This clone occurred a few times. The CDR3 region is CASKDRGQDTEAFF. The CDR3 nucleotides are TGTGCCAGCAAGGACAGGGGGCAGGACACTGAAGCTTTCTTT. The chain uses TRBV2 and TRBJ1-1, with 11 bases that match TRBD1. V lost 7 bases to trimming and J lost 3 bases; unmatched junction nucleotides: 4. CDR1 SNHLY and CDR2 FYNNEI come from the germline V gene. The CDR3 is 14 residues long. The whole variable domain, filled in from reference TRBV2 and TRBJ1-1, reads EPEVTQTPSHQVTQMGQEVILRCVPISNHLYFYWYRQILGQKVEFLVSFYNNEISEKSEIFDDQFSVERPDGSNFTLKIRSTKLEDSAMYFCASKDRGQDTEAFFGQGTRLTVV.

V is TRBV29-1 and J is TRBJ2-3, with TRBD2 matching 10 bases. The CDR3 is made up of 15 amino acids. V was pared by 8 bases and J by 5 bases, with 13 bases of the junction left unmatched. Per the germline V gene, CDR1 is SQVTM and CDR2 is ANQGSEA. DNA of the CDR3: TGCAGCAACCCTAAAGCGGGGGGGCCGGAAGATACGCAGTATTTT. Amino acids: CSNPKAGGPEDTQYF.

V and J are TRBV19 and TRBJ2-7; TRBD1 matches at 9 bases. This CDR3 has 14 amino acids. Germline trimming cut 4 bases from V and 5 bases from J; bases unmatched to any gene: 6. CDR1 is LNHDA, CDR2 SQIVND, per germline (reference sequence). The chain's CDR3 is CASSTTGGANEQYF. The DNA of the CDR3 is TGTGCCAGTAGTACCACAGGGGGCGCGAACGAGCAGTACTTC.

The chain carries TRBV6-5 and TRBJ2-7; 7 bases are shared with TRBD2. The CDR3 covers 14 residues. Unmatched junction bases numbered 4, after V lost 4 bases and J lost 1 base. Germline V gives CDR1 MNHEY, CDR2 SVGAGI. CDR3 sequence (DNA): TGTGCCAGCAGTTTAAGCGGGGAATCCTACGAGCAGTACTTC. Translation: CASSLSGESYEQYF.

This chain joins TRBV30 and TRBJ2-1; 10 bases are a match to TRBD2. Germline-derived CDR1 and CDR2 are GTSNPN and SVGIG (reference sequence). The CDR3 consists of 15 residues. V was pared by 1 base and J by 0 bases, with 0 bases of the junction left unmatched. The CDR3 here is CAWSERGGSYNEQFF. The CDR3 DNA sequence: TGTGCCTGGAGTGAGCGGGGGGGCTCCTACAATGAGCAGTTCTTC.

The CDR3 spells CASSPRTGFEKLFF. The CDR3 coding sequence is TGTGCCAGCTCACCGCGAACAGGGTTTGAAAAACTGTTTTTT. The rearrangement joins TRBV18 to TRBJ1-4, with D possibly TRBD1 on 6 matching bases. The CDR3 runs 14 residues. V lost 3 bases, J lost 7 bases, and 12 bases lay in between. Per the germline V gene, CDR1 is KGHSH and CDR2 is LQKENI. Supplemented by reference TRBV18 and TRBJ1-4, the full variable domain reads NAGVMQNPRHLVRRRGQEARLRCSPMKGHSHVYWYRQLPEEGLKFMVYLQKENIIDESGMPKERFSAEFPKEGPSILRIQQVVRGDSAAYFCASSPRTGFEKLFFGSGTQLSVL.

The J gene is TRBJ1-6, the V gene TRBV5-1; TRBD1 agrees at 9 bases. Per germline, CDR1 SGHRS and CDR2 YFSETQ. The CDR3 has 16 residues. J lost 9 bases, V lost 4 bases, and 11 bases had no gene match. Here the CDR3 reads CASSLITGQGGSPLHF. Written as DNA, the CDR3 is TGCGCCAGCAGCCTAATAACGGGACAGGGAGGTTCACCCCTCCACTTT.

The chain carries TRBV11-2 and TRBJ2-3; D possibly corresponds to TRBD1 (5 bases). The CDR3 length is 15 residues. Germline loops: CDR1 SGHAT, CDR2 FQNNGV. V was trimmed by 7 bases and J by 2 bases, leaving 16 bases between them. In DNA form, the CDR3 reads TGTGCCAGCACCTCAGGGCGGAAATACACAGATACGCAGTATTTT. It is translated as CASTSGRKYTDTQYF. Variable domain in full (rest from reference TRBV11-2 and TRBJ2-3): EAGVAQSPRYKIIEKRQSVAFWCNPISGHATLYWYQQILGQGPKLLIQFQNNGVVDDSQLPKDRFSAERLKGVDSTLKIQPAKLEDSAVYLCASTSGRKYTDTQYFGPGTRLTVL.